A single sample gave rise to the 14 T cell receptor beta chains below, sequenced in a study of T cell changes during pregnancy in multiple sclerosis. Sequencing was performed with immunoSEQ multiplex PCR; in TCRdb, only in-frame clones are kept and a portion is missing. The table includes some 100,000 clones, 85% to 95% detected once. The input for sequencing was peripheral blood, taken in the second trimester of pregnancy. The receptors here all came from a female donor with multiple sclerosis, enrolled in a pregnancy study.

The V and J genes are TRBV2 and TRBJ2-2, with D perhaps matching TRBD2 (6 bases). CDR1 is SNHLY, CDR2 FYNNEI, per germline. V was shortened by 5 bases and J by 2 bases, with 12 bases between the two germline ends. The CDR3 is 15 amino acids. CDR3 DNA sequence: TGTGCCAGCAGTTGGGACGGACTAAACACCGGGGAGCTGTTTTTT. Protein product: CASSWDGLNTGELFF. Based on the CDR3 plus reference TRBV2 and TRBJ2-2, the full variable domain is EPEVTQTPSHQVTQMGQEVILRCVPISNHLYFYWYRQILGQKVEFLVSFYNNEISEKSEIFDDQFSVERPDGSNFTLKIRSTKLEDSAMYFCASSWDGLNTGELFFGEGSRLTVL.

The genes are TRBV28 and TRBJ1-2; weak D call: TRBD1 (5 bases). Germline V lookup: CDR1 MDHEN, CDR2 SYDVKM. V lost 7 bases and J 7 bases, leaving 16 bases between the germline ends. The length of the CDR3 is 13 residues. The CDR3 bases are TGTGCCAGCACCCCAGGGCTTCCCCCTGGCTACACCTTC. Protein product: CASTPGLPPGYTF.

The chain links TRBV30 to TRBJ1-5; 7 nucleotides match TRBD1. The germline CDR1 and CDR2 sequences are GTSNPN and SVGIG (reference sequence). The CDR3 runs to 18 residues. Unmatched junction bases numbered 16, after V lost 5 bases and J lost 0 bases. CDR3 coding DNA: TGTGCCTGGTCCCAAGAGGGACAGCCTCCGTATAGCAATCAGCCCCAGCATTTT. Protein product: CAWSQEGQPPYSNQPQHF. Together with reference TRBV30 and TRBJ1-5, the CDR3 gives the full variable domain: SQTIHQWPATLVQPVGSPLSLECTVEGTSNPNLYWYRQAAGRGLQLLFYSVGIGQISSEVPQNLSASRPQDRQFILSSKKLLLSDSGFYLCAWSQEGQPPYSNQPQHFGDGTRLSIL.

The CDR3 DNA reads as TGTGCCAGCAATCAGCGGGGGGACACTGAAGCTTTCTTT. It yields the protein CASNQRGDTEAFF. This chain uses TRBV6-5 with TRBJ1-1, with TRBD1 as a possible D gene (5 bases). V was pared by 7 bases and J by 3 bases, with 12 bases between. CDR1 is MNHEY, CDR2 SVGAGI, per germline. The CDR3 loop spans 13 amino acids.

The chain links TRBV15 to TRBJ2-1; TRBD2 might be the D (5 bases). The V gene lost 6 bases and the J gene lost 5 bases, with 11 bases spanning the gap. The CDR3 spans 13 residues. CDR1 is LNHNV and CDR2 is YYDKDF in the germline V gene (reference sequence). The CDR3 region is CATRREGNNEQFF. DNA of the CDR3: TGTGCCACCAGGAGGGAAGGCAACAATGAGCAGTTCTTC.

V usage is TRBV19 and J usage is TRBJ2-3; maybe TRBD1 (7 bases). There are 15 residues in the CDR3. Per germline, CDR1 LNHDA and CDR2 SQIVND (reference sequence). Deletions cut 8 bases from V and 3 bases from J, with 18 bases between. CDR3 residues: CASGGTVMRTDTQYF. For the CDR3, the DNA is TGTGCCAGTGGGGGGACAGTAATGAGAACAGATACGCAGTATTTT.

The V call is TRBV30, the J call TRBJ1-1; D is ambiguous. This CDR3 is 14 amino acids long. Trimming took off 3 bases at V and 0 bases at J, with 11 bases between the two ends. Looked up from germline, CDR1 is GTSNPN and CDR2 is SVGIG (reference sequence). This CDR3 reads CAWSQDRLNTEAFF. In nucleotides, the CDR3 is TGTGCCTGGAGCCAGGATCGATTGAACACTGAAGCTTTCTTT.

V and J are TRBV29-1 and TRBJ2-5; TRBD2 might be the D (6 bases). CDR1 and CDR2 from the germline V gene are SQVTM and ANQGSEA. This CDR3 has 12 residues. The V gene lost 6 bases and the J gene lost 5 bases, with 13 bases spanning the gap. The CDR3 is CSVATSRETQYF. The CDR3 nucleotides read TGCAGCGTCGCGACTAGTCGGGAGACCCAGTACTTC.

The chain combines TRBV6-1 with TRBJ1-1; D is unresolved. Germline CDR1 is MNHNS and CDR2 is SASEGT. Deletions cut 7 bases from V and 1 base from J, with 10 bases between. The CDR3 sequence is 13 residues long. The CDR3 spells CASNKDTNTEAFF. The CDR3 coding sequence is TGTGCCAGCAACAAAGACACGAACACTGAAGCTTTCTTT.

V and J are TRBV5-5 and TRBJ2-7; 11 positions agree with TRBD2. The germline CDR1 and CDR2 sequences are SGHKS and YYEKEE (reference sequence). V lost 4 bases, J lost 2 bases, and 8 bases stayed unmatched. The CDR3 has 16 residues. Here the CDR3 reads CASSLDLAGGTYEQYF. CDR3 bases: TGTGCCAGCAGCCTGGACCTAGCGGGAGGAACCTACGAGCAGTACTTC.

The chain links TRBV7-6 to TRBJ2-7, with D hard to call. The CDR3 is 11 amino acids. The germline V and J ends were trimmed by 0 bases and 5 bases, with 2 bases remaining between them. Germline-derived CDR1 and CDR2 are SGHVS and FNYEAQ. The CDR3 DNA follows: TGTGCCAGCAGCTTAGCCGACGAGCAGTACTTC. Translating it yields CASSLADEQYF.

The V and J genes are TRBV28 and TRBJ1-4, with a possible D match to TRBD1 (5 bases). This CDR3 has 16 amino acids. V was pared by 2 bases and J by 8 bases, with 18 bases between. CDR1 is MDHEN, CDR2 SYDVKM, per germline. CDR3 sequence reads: CASSLDLGLGGEKLFF. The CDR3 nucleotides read TGTGCCAGCAGTTTAGATCTGGGGCTGGGGGGAGAAAAACTGTTTTTT.

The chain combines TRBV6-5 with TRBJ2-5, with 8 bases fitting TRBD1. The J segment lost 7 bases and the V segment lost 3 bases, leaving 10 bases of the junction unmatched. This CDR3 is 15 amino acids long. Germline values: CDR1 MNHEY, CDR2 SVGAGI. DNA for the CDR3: TGTGCCAGCAGTTATCCCACGACAGGGGAGGCGACCCAGTACTTC. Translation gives CASSYPTTGEATQYF.

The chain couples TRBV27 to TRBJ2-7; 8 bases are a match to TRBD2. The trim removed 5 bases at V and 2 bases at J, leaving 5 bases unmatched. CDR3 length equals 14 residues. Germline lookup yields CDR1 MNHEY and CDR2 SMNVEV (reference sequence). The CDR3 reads CASSRAGDPYEQYF. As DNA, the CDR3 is TGTGCCAGCAGTCGAGCGGGAGATCCCTACGAGCAGTACTTC.